This T cell receptor beta chain derives from a study of cytomegalovirus exposure and HLA in healthy donors. The PCR ran on 60 Vbeta and 13 Jbeta primers. TCRdb keeps only in-frame clones here, not all; method: immunoSEQ multiplex PCR. The table records some 130,000 clones, 81% of them present only once. The receptor's source is a man aged 18 to 29 in good health and CMV-seronegative. What was sequenced was PBMCs.

The CDR3 DNA sequence: TGTGCCAGCAGCGGGACAGTTCTAAATCAGCCCCAGCATTTT. Protein product: CASSGTVLNQPQHF. The V call is TRBV7-8, the J call TRBJ1-5; 7 bases align to TRBD1. J gave up 4 bases and V 5 bases, and 5 bases lay outside the gene matches. Germline CDR1 reads SGHVS; CDR2 reads FQNEAQ. The CDR3 runs to 14 residues.